This paragraph covers one T cell receptor (beta chain) sequence. The data stem from a study of T cell changes during pregnancy in multiple sclerosis. Produced via immunoSEQ multiplex PCR; TCRdb's table is partial and in-frame only. The data hold roughly 35,000 clones, with 75% to 95% observed a single time. J was trimmed by 5 bases and V by 3 bases; bases with no gene match: 6. The CDR3 is 14 amino acids. CDR1 MNHEY and CDR2 SMNVEV come from the germline V gene (reference sequence). The TCR was taken from a female donor with multiple sclerosis, enrolled in a pregnancy study. Sequenced here: CD8+ T cells from peripheral blood mononuclear cells, sampled before pregnancy. The V gene is TRBV27, the J gene TRBJ2-5; 7 bases fit TRBD1. The CDR3 nucleotides read TGTGCCAGCAGTTTCGACAGGGAAAGGGAGACCCAGTACTTC. As protein: CASSFDRERETQYF.